This paragraph reports one T cell receptor (beta chain). Antigen: not known. Other DNA sequences in the sample encode the same CDR3. The record originates from a study of shared clonotypes between healthy human individuals. Study information: A couple of women and a few men aged 18 to 49 made up the donors. Three plates were used per donor for CD4 naive, three for CD4 memory, two for CD8 naive and one for CD8 memory. Study-level points and caveats: Sharing across four donors was highest in naive CD4 (around 5%) and lowest in memory CD8 (roughly 0.4%). Generation probabilities were higher for clonotypes shared across all four sorted-subset donors than for unshared ones.

Profiled with immunoSEQ multiplex PCR; TCRdb holds only in-frame clones, not every one. This table holds roughly 2.5 million clones, around 90% found once. V shed 1 base and J shed 5 bases, with 2 bases lying between them. Germline V gene lookup returns CDR1 SGDLS and CDR2 YYNGEE. CDR3 length equals 11 residues. This chain links TRBV9 with TRBJ2-3; unclear D gene. The origin of this receptor is a man younger than 30 in good health. Sequencing was performed on naive CD4+ T cells sorted from blood. Described subset: CD45RA+ positively selected. CDR3 protein: CASSVRDTQYF. The CDR3 region has the DNA TGTGCCAGCAGCGTAAGAGATACGCAGTATTTT.